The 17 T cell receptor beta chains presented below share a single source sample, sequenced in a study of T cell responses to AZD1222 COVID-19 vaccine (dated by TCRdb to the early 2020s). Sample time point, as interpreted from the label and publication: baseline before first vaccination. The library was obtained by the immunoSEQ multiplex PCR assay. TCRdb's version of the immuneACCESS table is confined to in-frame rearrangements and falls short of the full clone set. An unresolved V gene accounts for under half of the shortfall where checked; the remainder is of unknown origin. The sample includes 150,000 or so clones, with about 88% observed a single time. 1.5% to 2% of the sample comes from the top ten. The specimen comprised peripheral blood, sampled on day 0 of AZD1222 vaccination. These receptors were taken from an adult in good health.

Written as DNA, the CDR3 is TGTGCCAGCAGCTTTCGTGAGGGTGAGACCCAGTACTTC. This codes for CASSFREGETQYF. The chain uses TRBV7-3 and TRBJ2-5; D perhaps matches TRBD2 (5 bases). There are 13 residues in the CDR3. CDR1 is SGHTA and CDR2 is FQGTGA in the germline V gene. Trimming took 3 bases from V and 5 from J, leaving 10 bases between them.

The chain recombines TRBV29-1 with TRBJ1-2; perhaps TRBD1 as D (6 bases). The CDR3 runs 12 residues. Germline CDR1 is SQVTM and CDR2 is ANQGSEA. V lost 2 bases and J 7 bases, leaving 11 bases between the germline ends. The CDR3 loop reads CSVETGRGGYTF. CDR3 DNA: TGCAGCGTTGAAACAGGGCGGGGTGGCTACACCTTC.

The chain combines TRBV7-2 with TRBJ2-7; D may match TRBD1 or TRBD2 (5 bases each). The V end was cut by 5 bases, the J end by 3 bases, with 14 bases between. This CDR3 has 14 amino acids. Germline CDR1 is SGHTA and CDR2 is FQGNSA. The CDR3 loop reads CASSQAGGLYEQYF. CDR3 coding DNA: TGTGCCAGCAGCCAGGCTGGGGGTCTCTACGAGCAGTACTTC.

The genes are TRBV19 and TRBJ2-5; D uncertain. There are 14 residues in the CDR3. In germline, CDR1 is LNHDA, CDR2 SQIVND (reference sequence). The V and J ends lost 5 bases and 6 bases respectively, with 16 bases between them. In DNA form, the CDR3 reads TGTGCCAGTAGTCCTCGAGAAGGGAAGAAGACCCAGTACTTC. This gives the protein CASSPREGKKTQYF.

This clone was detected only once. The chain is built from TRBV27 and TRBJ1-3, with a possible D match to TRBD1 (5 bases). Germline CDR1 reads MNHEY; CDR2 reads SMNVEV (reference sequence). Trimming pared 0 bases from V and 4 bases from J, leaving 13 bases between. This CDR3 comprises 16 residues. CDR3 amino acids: CASSLSSIGTGNTIYF. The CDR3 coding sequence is TGTGCCAGCAGTTTATCGTCAATCGGGACCGGAAACACCATATATTTT.

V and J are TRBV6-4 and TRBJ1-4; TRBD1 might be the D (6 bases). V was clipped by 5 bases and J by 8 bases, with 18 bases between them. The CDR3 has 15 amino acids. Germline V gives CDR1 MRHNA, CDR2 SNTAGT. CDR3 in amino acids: CASSPRGGREEKLFF. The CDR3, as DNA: TGTGCCAGCAGTCCGCGAGGGGGTAGAGAGGAAAAACTGTTTTTT.

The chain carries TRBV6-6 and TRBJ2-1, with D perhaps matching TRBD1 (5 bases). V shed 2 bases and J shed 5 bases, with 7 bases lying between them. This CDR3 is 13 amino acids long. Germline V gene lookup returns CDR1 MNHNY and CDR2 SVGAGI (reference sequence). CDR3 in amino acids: CASSYGAHNEQFF. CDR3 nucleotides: TGTGCCAGCAGTTACGGGGCCCACAATGAGCAGTTCTTC.

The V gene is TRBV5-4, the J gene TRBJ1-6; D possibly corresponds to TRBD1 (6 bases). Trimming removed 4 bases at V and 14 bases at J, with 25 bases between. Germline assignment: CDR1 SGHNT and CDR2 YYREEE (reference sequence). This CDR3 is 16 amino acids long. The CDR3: CASSTWQQGPLRSLHF. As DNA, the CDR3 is TGTGCCAGCAGCACCTGGCAACAGGGTCCTCTAAGGTCCCTCCACTTT.

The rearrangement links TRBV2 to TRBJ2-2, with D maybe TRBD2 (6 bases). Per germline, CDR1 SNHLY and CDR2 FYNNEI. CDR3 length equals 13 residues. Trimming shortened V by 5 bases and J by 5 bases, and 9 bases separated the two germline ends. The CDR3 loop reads CASSSGWTGELFF. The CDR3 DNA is TGTGCCAGCAGTAGCGGGTGGACCGGGGAGCTGTTTTTT.

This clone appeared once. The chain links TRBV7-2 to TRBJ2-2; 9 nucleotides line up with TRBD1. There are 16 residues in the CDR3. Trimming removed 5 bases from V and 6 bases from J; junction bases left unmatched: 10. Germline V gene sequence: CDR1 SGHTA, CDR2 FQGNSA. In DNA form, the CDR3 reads TGTGCCAGCAGCCCGGGGACAGGGATTAATTCCGGGGAGCTGTTTTTT. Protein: CASSPGTGINSGELFF.

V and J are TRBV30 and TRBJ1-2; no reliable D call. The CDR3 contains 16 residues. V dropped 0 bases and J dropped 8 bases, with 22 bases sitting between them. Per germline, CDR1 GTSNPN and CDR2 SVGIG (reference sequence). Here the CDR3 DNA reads TGTGCCTGGAGTGTATCCCTACTGGCGGGTGCGAAGGGCTACACCTTC. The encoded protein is CAWSVSLLAGAKGYTF.

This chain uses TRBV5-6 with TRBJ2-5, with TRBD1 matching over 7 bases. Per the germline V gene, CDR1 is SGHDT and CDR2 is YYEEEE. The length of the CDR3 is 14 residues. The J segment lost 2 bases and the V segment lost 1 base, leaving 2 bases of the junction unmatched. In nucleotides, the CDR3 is TGTGCCAGCAGCTTGCGGACAGGACAAGAGACCCAGTACTTC. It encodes CASSLRTGQETQYF.

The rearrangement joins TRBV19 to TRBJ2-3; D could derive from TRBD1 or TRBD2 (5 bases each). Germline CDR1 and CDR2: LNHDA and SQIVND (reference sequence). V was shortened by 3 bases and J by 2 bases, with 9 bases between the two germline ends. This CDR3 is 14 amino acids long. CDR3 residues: CASSMRGDTDTQYF. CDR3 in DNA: TGTGCCAGTAGTATGAGGGGAGACACAGATACGCAGTATTTT.

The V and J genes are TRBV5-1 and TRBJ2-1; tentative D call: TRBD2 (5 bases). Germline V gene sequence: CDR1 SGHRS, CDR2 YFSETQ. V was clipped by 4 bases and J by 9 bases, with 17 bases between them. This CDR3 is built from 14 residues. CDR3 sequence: CASSLGIHDGEQFF. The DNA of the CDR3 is TGCGCCAGCAGCCTCGGGATCCATGACGGTGAGCAGTTCTTC.

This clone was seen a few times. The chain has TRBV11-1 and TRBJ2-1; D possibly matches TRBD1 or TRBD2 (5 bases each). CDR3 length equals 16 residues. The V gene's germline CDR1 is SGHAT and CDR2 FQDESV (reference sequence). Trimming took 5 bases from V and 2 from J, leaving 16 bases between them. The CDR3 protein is CASSLNRDAPYNEQFF. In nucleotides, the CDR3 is TGTGCCAGCAGCCTAAACCGGGACGCACCCTACAATGAGCAGTTCTTC.

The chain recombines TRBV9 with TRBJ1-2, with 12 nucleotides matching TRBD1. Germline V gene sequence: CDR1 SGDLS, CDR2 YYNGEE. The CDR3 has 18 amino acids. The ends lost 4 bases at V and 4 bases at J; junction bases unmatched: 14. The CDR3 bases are TGTGCCAGCAGCCCGATGCCCATCCCGGGACAGGGGGCCTATGGCTACACCTTC. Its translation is CASSPMPIPGQGAYGYTF.

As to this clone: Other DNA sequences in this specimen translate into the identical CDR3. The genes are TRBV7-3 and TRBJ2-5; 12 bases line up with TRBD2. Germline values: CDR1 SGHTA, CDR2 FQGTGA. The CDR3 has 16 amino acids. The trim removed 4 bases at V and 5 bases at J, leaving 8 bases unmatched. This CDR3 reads CASSSPGLAGEETQYF. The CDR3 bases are TGTGCCAGCAGCTCACCGGGACTAGCGGGCGAGGAGACCCAGTACTTC. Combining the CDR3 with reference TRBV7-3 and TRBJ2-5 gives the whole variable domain GAGVSQTPSNKVTEKGKYVELRCDPISGHTALYWYRQSLGQGPEFLIYFQGTGAADDSGLPNDRFFAVRPEGSVSTLKIQRTERGDSAVYLCASSSPGLAGEETQYFGPGTRLLVL.